Listed here is a single T cell receptor beta chain. V dropped 4 bases and J dropped 7; count of bases not matched to a gene: 10. The CDR3 totals 14 residues. Germline lookup yields CDR1 LNHDA and CDR2 SQIVND (reference sequence). The method was immunoSEQ multiplex PCR; TCRdb's version includes in-frame clones alone and lacks a portion of them. This sample has around 260,000 clones, with around 86% found just once. These data originate in a study of blood T cell repertoires in COVID-19. Sequenced sample: peripheral blood. The TCR was taken from a woman in her thirties or forties who had recovered from COVID-19. The chain joins TRBV19 to TRBJ2-7, with 7 positions matching TRBD2. Here the CDR3 reads CASSKAGDLWEQYF. The CDR3 DNA reads TGTGCCAGTAGTAAGGCGGGAGATCTGTGGGAGCAGTACTTC.